Listed here is a single T cell receptor (beta chain). As yet, its antigen is unknown. This CDR3 contains 15 residues. V shed 8 bases and J 0 bases; nucleotides not matched to a gene: 6. TCRdb's copy holds only in-frame clones and misses some; the assay was immunoSEQ multiplex PCR. This sample has about 9,700 clones, with roughly 98% found just once. Cells defined as naive were viable CD3+CD4+ or CD3+CD8+ and CCR7+CD45RA+CD45RO-CD95-CD27+CD28+. The related graft donor's blood sample was taken on the day of bone marrow donation. The sample belongs to a study of T cells after posttransplantation cyclophosphamide. Regarding the study as a whole: Later blood repertoires were often dominated by clones from the donor CD8+ memory compartment. Skin or GI-infiltrating T cells shared few TRB sequences with blood. Recipient CMV seropositivity and CMV reactivation strongly tracked TRB clonality.

The sample taken for sequencing was naive CD4+ T cells sorted from PBMCs. The chain has TRBV23-1 and TRBJ1-3; 8 nucleotides align to TRBD1. TRBV23-1 is placed among ORFs of uncertain function. This TCR was sampled from a woman aged 60-75 years in good health, CMV-negative, and a related stem cell transplant donor. The CDR3 nucleotides are TGCGCCAGCCCGGGACAGGCGTACTCTGGAAACACCATATATTTT. As protein: CASPGQAYSGNTIYF.